A single sample is the source of the 10 T cell receptor beta chains below, sequenced in a study of regulatory T cells. Study-level findings and limits: Hydrophobic residues at CDR3 positions 6 and 7 were enriched in conventional CD4+ T cells of CD3G-deficient patients.

Amplification used 52 TRBV primers and 13 TRBJ primers. Sequencing used immunoSEQ multiplex PCR; TCRdb keeps in-frame clones, though not all of them. The sample holds roughly 23,000 clones; 70% to 90% are singletons and the top ten take 1.3%. Their recognized antigens are unknown. Specimen: conventional CD4+ T cells sorted from blood. These receptors came from a child between 5 and 17 years old with CD3G deficiency.

This rearrangement joins TRBV28 to TRBJ2-7; perhaps TRBD2 as D (6 bases). The V end was cut by 2 bases, the J end by 2 bases, with 13 bases between. This CDR3 spans 15 amino acids. CDR1 and CDR2 from the germline V gene are MDHEN and SYDVKM. CDR3 residues: CASSLGGALPYEQYF. Here the CDR3 DNA reads TGTGCCAGCAGTTTAGGCGGGGCCTTACCCTACGAGCAGTACTTC.

The V call is TRBV28, the J call TRBJ2-7; no firm D call. The CDR3 runs to 13 residues. Trimming removed 6 bases at V and 0 bases at J, with 9 bases between. The germline V gene has CDR1 MDHEN and CDR2 SYDVKM. The CDR3, as DNA: TGTGCCAGCAGCCCTCCTACCTCCTACGAGCAGTACTTC. Protein product: CASSPPTSYEQYF.

A remark on this clone: This CDR3 is also generated by other DNA sequences in the sample. The chain employs TRBV5-1 and TRBJ2-7; TRBD2 aligns across 7 bases. CDR1 and CDR2 from the germline V gene are SGHRS and YFSETQ. With V trimmed by 0 bases and J by 7 bases, 1 base remained unmatched. This CDR3 region has 12 residues. CDR3 amino acids: CASSLAGGEQYF. CDR3 nucleotide sequence: TGCGCCAGCAGCTTGGCCGGGGGGGAGCAGTACTTC.

The rearrangement joins TRBV28 to TRBJ1-1; D is unresolved. The germline V gene encodes CDR1 MDHEN and CDR2 SYDVKM. This CDR3 comprises 13 residues. V shed 3 bases and J shed 10 bases, with 15 bases lying between them. The CDR3 reads CASSFQSRSPAFF. The CDR3 coding sequence is TGTGCCAGCAGTTTTCAGAGTCGGAGCCCAGCTTTCTTT.

V usage is TRBV6-6 and J usage is TRBJ1-1, with 8 bases that match TRBD1. J lost 1 base, V lost 6 bases, and 10 bases had no gene match. The CDR3 consists of 16 residues. Germline V gene data show CDR1 as MNHNY and CDR2 as SVGAGI (reference sequence). Here the CDR3 DNA reads TGTGCCAGCAGGCTAGGACAGGGAGGAGGGAACACTGAAGCTTTCTTT. The encoded protein is CASRLGQGGGNTEAFF.

This chain connects TRBV7-8 to TRBJ2-7, with TRBD1 identical over 8 bases. The germline V gene has CDR1 SGHVS and CDR2 FQNEAQ. V lost 6 bases and J lost 9; bases outside the gene matches: 10. This CDR3 is built from 13 residues. The CDR3 nucleotides are TGTGCCAGCAGTTCGGGACAGGACACGGGGCAGTACTTC. Its protein product is CASSSGQDTGQYF.

For this clone: One end of the junction is discordant with germline, which a read error may explain. This chain links TRBV5-1 with TRBJ2-1; TRBD2 aligns across 8 bases. Germline assignment: CDR1 SGHRS and CDR2 YFSETQ. This CDR3 has 15 residues. CDR3 protein: CASRLGAGVGLEQFF. In DNA, the CDR3 is TGCGCCAGCAGATTGGGAGCGGGAGTAGGTCTAGAGCAGTTCTTC.

The chain links TRBV28 to TRBJ2-7, with TRBD1 as a possible D gene (6 bases). Germline V gene lookup returns CDR1 MDHEN and CDR2 SYDVKM. The CDR3 is 13 residues long. V lost 5 bases to trimming and J lost 5 bases, with 13 bases between them. The CDR3 bases are TGTGCCAGCAGTGGGACATTTAGTAACGAGCAGTACTTC. Amino acid sequence: CASSGTFSNEQYF. Complete variable domain (other parts from reference TRBV28 and TRBJ2-7): DVKVTQSSRYLVKRTGEKVFLECVQDMDHENMFWYRQDPGLGLRLIYFSYDVKMKEKGDIPEGYSVSREKKERFSLILESASTNQTSMYLCASSGTFSNEQYFGPGTRLTVT.

This clone was recorded only once. V gene TRBV6-1 combines with J gene TRBJ1-1, with unresolved D. Germline lookup yields CDR1 MNHNS and CDR2 SASEGT. Between the trimmed V and J ends, which lost 3 bases and 2 bases, there was a span of 7 bases. The CDR3 runs to 13 residues. The CDR3 protein is CASSDRRNTEAFF. CDR3 sequence (DNA): TGTGCCAGCAGTGACCGACGAAACACTGAAGCTTTCTTT.

This sequence joins TRBV7-9 and TRBJ2-3, with D possibly matching TRBD2 (6 bases). Trimming stripped 2 bases from V and 1 base from J, with 10 bases between. Germline V gene data show CDR1 as SEHNR and CDR2 as FQNEAQ (reference sequence). The CDR3 spans 15 residues. The CDR3 DNA reads TGTGCCAGCAGCTTATTCCGCGGGGGCACAGATACGCAGTATTTT. The encoded protein is CASSLFRGGTDTQYF. The full variable domain, its missing parts supplied by reference TRBV7-9 and TRBJ2-3, is DTGVSQNPRHKITKRGQNVTFRCDPISEHNRLYWYRQTLGQGPEFLTYFQNEAQLEKSRLLSDRFSAERPKGSFSTLEIQRTEQGDSAMYLCASSLFRGGTDTQYFGPGTRLTVL.